This T cell receptor beta chain was captured by sequencing in a study of CD8 T cells in ankylosing spondylitis. With molecular barcodes, quantitative 5'-RACE was used to make the TCR beta libraries. TCRdb ran MiXCR on the 5' RACE reads and lists one entry per CDR3 protein. The data contain 200,000 to 300,000 distinct CDR3 sequences, roughly a quarter of them singletons. Study-wide findings and caveats: Seemingly distinctive of ankylosing spondylitis blood was a TCR beta motif formed by eight highly homologous variants. Disease-associated clones were reportedly significantly overrepresented in matched ankylosing spondylitis synovial fluid. Clones linked with disease were CD8+ and fairly uncommon in the peripheral blood.

This clonotype occurred many times. Its antigen is unknown. In germline, CDR1 is SGDLS, CDR2 YYNGEE. The CDR3 extends over 13 amino acids. V gave up 7 bases and J gave up 6 bases, with 15 bases separating them. This TCR was recovered from a male donor with ankylosing spondylitis or in good health (not recorded which). Sequenced material: blood, either unsorted or a sorted T cell fraction (not recorded which). V gene TRBV9 combines with J gene TRBJ2-3; the D is unclear. The CDR3 spells CASSLVGGDTQYF. The DNA for the CDR3 is TGTGCCAGCTCATTAGTCGGTGGGGATACGCAGTATTTT.